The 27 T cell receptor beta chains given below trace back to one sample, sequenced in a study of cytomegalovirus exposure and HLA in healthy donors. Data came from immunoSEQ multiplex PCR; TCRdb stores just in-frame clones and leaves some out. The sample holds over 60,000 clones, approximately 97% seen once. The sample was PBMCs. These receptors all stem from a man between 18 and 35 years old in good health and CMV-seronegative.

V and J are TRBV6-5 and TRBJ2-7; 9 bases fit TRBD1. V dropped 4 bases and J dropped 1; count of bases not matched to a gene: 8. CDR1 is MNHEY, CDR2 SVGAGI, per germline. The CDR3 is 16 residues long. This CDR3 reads CASSSDPGTGSYEQYF. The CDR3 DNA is TGTGCCAGCAGTTCGGATCCCGGGACAGGGTCCTACGAGCAGTACTTC.

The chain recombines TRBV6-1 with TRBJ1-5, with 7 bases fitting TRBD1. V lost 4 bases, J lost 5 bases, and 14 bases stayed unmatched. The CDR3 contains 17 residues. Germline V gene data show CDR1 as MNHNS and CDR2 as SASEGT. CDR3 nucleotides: TGTGCCAGCAGTGTTGGAGGCTTTGACAGGGATTATCAGCCCCAGCATTTT. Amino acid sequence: CASSVGGFDRDYQPQHF.

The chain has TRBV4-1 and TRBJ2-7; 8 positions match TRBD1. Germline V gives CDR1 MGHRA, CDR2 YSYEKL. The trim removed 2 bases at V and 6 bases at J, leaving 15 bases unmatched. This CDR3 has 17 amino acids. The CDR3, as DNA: TGCGCCAGCAGCCAAAGTGCGGGACAGGTAGTTTCCGCCGAGCAGTACTTC. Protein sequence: CASSQSAGQVVSAEQYF.

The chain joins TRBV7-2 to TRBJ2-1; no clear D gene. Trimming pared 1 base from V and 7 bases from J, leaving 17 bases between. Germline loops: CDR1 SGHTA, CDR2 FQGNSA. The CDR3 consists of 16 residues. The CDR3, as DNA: TGTGCCAGCAGCTTAGTAATTCGACTTTCGGTAAATGAGCAGTTCTTC. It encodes CASSLVIRLSVNEQFF.

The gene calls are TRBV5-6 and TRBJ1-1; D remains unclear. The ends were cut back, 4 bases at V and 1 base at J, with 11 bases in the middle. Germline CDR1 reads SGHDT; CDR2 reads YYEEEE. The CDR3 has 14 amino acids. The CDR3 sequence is CASSAGIENTEAFF. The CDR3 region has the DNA TGTGCCAGCAGCGCAGGTATCGAGAACACTGAAGCTTTCTTT.

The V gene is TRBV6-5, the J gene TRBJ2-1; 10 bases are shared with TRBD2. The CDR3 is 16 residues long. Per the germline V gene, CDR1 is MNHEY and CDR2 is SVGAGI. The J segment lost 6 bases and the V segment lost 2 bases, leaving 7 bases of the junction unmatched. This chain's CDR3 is CASSYALAGARNEQFF. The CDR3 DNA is TGTGCCAGCAGTTACGCTCTAGCGGGAGCTCGCAATGAGCAGTTCTTC.

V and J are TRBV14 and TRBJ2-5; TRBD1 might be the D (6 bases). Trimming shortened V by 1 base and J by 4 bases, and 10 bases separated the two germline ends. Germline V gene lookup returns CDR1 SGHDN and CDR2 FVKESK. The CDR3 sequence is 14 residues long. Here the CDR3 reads CASSQGRGRETQYF. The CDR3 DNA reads TGTGCCAGCAGCCAAGGCAGGGGTCGAGAGACCCAGTACTTC. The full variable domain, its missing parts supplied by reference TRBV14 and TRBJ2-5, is EAGVTQFPSHSVIEKGQTVTLRCDPISGHDNLYWYRRVMGKEIKFLLHFVKESKQDESGMPNNRFLAERTGGTYSTLKVQPAELEDSGVYFCASSQGRGRETQYFGPGTRLLVL.

Here the CDR3 reads CASSLDKGNTEAFF. CDR3 bases: TGTGCCAGCAGCCTGGACAAGGGGAACACTGAAGCTTTCTTT. The V and J genes are TRBV27 and TRBJ1-1; a possible D gene is TRBD1 (5 bases). This CDR3 spans 14 amino acids. Trimming removed 6 bases at V and 1 base at J, with 12 bases between. In germline, CDR1 is MNHEY, CDR2 SMNVEV (reference sequence).

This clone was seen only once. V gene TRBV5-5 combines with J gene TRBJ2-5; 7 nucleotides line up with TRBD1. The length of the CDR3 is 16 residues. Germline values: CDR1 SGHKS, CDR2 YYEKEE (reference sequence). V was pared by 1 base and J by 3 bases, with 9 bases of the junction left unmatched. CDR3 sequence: CASSLFTGQVEETQYF. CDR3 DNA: TGTGCCAGCAGCTTGTTTACCGGACAGGTGGAAGAGACCCAGTACTTC.

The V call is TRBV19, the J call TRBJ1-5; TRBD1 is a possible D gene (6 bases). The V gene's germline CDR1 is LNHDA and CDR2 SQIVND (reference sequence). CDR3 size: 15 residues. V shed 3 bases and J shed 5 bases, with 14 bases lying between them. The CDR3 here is CASSILGGVDQPQHF. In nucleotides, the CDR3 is TGTGCCAGTAGTATTTTAGGGGGGGTGGATCAGCCCCAGCATTTT.

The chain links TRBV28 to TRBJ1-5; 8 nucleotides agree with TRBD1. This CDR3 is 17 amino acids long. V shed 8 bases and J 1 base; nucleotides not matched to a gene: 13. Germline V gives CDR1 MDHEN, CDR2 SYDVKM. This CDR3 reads CASAKHRGEESNQPQHF. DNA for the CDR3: TGTGCCAGCGCAAAACACAGGGGGGAGGAGAGCAATCAGCCCCAGCATTTT.

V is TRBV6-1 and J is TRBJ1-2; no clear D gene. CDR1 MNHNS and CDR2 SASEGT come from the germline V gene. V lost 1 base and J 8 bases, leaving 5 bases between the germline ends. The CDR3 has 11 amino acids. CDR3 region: CASSEERGYTF. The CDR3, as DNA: TGTGCCAGCAGTGAAGAGAGGGGCTACACCTTC.

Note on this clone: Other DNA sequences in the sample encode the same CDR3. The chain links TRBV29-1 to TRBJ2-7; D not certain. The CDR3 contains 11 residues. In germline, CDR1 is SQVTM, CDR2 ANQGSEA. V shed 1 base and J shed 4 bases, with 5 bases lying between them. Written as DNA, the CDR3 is TGCAGCGTTGAAGGGGCGTACGAGCAGTACTTC. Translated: CSVEGAYEQYF.

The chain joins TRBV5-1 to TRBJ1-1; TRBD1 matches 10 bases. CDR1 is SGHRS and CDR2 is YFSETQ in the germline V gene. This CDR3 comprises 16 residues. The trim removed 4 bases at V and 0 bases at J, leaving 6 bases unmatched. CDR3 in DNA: TGCGCCAGCAGCCCACCGACAGGGGGCATGAACACTGAAGCTTTCTTT. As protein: CASSPPTGGMNTEAFF.

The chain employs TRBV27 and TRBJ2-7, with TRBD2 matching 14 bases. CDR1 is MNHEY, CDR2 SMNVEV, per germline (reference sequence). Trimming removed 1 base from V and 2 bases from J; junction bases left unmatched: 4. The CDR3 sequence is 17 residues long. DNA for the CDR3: TGTGCCAGCAGTTTATATGGGACTAGCGGGAGAGCCTACGAGCAGTACTTC. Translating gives CASSLYGTSGRAYEQYF.

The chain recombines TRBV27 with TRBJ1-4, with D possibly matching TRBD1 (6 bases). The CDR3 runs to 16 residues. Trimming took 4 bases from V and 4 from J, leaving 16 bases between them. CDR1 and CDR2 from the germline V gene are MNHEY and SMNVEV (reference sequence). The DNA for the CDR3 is TGTGCCAGCAGTTCCGGGACAAACGTGGGTAATGAAAAACTGTTTTTT. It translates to CASSSGTNVGNEKLFF.

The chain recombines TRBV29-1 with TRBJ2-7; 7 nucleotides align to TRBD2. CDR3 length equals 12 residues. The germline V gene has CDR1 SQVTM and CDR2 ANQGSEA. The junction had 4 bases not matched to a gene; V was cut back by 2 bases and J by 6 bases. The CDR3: CSVESGGSEQYF. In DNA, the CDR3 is TGCAGCGTTGAATCGGGGGGTTCCGAGCAGTACTTC.

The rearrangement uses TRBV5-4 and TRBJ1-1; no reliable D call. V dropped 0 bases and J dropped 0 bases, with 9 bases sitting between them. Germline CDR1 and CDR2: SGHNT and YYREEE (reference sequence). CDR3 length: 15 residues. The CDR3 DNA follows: TGTGCCAGCAGCTTGGATGGGAGGGTGAACACTGAAGCTTTCTTT. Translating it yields CASSLDGRVNTEAFF. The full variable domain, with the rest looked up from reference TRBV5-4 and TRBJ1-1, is ETGVTQSPTHLIKTRGQQVTLRCSSQSGHNTVSWYQQALGQGPQFIFQYYREEENGRGNFPPRFSGLQFPNYSSELNVNALELDDSALYLCASSLDGRVNTEAFFGQGTRLTVV.

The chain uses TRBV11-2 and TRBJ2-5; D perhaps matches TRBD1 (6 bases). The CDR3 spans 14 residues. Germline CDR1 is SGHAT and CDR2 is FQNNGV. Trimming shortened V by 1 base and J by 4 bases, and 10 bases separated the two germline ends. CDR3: CASSLGGLVETQYF. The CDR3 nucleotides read TGTGCCAGCAGCTTAGGGGGGCTGGTAGAGACCCAGTACTTC.

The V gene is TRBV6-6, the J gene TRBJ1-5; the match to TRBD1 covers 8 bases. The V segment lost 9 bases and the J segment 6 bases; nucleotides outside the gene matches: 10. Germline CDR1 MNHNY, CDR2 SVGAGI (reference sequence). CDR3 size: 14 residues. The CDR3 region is CASSPGGSFQPQHF. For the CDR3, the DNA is TGTGCCAGTTCCCCAGGGGGCTCGTTTCAGCCCCAGCATTTT.

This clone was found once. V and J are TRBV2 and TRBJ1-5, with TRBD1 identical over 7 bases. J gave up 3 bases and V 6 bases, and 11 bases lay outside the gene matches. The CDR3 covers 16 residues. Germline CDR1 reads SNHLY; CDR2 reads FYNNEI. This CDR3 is CASRDTGVWINQPQHF. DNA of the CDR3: TGTGCCAGCAGAGATACAGGGGTTTGGATCAATCAGCCCCAGCATTTT.

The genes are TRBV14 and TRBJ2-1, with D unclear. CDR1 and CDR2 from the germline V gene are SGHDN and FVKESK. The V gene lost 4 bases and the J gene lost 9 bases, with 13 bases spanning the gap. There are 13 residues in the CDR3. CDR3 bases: TGTGCCAGCAGCCCATCGAGGTCGGGTGAGCAGTTCTTC. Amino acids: CASSPSRSGEQFF.

DNA of the CDR3: TGTGCCAGCAGATCGGGACAGGGGGCCCACGAGCAGTACTTC. This codes for CASRSGQGAHEQYF. The V and J genes are TRBV27 and TRBJ2-7; 12 bases line up with TRBD1. The CDR3 consists of 14 residues. The germline gives CDR1 MNHEY, CDR2 SMNVEV (reference sequence). The J segment lost 5 bases and the V segment lost 6 bases, leaving 5 bases of the junction unmatched.

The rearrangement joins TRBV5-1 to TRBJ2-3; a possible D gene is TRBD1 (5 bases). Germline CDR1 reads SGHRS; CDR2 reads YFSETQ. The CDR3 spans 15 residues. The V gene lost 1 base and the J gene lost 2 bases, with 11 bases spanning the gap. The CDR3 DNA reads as TGCGCCAGCAGCTTGACGTCAGGGAACACAGATACGCAGTATTTT. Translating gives CASSLTSGNTDTQYF.

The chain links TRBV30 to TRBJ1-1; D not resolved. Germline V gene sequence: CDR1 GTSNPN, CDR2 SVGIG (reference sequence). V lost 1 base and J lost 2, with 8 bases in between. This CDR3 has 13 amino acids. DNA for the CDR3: TGTGCCTGGAGTGGGACTCATAACACTGAAGCTTTCTTT. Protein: CAWSGTHNTEAFF. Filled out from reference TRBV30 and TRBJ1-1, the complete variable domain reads SQTIHQWPATLVQPVGSPLSLECTVEGTSNPNLYWYRQAAGRGLQLLFYSVGIGQISSEVPQNLSASRPQDRQFILSSKKLLLSDSGFYLCAWSGTHNTEAFFGQGTRLTVV.

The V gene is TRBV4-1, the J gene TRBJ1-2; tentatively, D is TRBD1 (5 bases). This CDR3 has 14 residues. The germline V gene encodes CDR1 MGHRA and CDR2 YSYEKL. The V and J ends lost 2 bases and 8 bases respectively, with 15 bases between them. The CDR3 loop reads CASSQSGLTGGYTF. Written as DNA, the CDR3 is TGCGCCAGCAGCCAAAGCGGGTTAACAGGCGGCTACACCTTC.

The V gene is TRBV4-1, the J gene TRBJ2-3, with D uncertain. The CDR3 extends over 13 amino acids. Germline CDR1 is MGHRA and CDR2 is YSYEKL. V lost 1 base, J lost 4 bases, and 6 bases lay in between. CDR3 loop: CASSQGVADTQYF. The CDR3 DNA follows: TGCGCCAGCAGCCAAGGAGTGGCAGATACGCAGTATTTT.